What follows is one T cell receptor beta chain and its context. As yet, its antigen is unknown. Profiled with immunoSEQ multiplex PCR; TCRdb holds only in-frame clones, not every one. The sample records some 9,300 clones, roughly 80% being singletons. The CDR3 loop spans 15 amino acids. The germline CDR1 and CDR2 sequences are MNHEY and SVGAGI. The V and J ends lost 7 bases and 0 bases respectively, with 10 bases between them. Time point in this sample: cycle 4 day 1 (C4D1), after less than 7 weeks of nivolumab. Relapses following autologous stem cell transplantation were seen in all patients, with brentuximab vedotin exposure varying. Purified CD4+ T cells were obtained from thawed PBMCs through magnetic negative selection. This entry is derived from a study of PD-1 blockade in classical Hodgkin lymphoma. General study points: Relative to healthy donors, newly diagnosed patients reportedly had lower baseline TCR diversity, which was reported as lower still in relapsed/refractory patients.

This material consisted of CD4+ T cells from blood, taken before the fourth cycle of nivolumab. The chain recombines TRBV6-5 with TRBJ1-6; D is unclear. The TCR originated in a human donor with classical Hodgkin lymphoma. The CDR3 spells CASKLGISYNSPLHF. DNA for the CDR3: TGTGCCAGCAAGTTAGGGATCTCCTATAATTCACCCCTCCACTTT.